This T cell receptor (beta chain) was identified in a study of PD-1 blockade in classical Hodgkin lymphoma. Time point defined: cycle 4 day 1 (C4D1), after more than five weeks of nivolumab. Each of the patients experienced relapse following autologous stem cell transplantation, and their brentuximab vedotin exposure differed. In regard to this clone: Its antigen is unknown. The junction departs from germline at one end; a sequencing error may be responsible.

The method was immunoSEQ multiplex PCR; TCRdb's version includes in-frame clones alone and lacks a portion of them. This repertoire shows about 90,000 clones, 83% found once; its top ten account for over 15%. Regarding the study as a whole: CD8+ TCR diversity did not rise significantly by C4D1, unlike CD4+. Any patient who commenced nivolumab under 1 year after ASCT was excluded. Healthy donors reportedly exceeded newly diagnosed patients in baseline TCR diversity. Patients who responded completely had about the same baseline diversity as newly diagnosed patients.

Germline CDR1 SQVTM, CDR2 ANQGSEA. This CDR3 spans 15 amino acids. This chain uses TRBV29-1 with TRBJ2-1; 7 bases are a match to TRBD2. This clonotype was sampled from a human donor with classical Hodgkin lymphoma. This material consisted of peripheral blood mononuclear cells (PBMCs), taken before the fourth cycle of nivolumab. CDR3 nucleotides: TGCAGCGTAGAAGGGCGGCGGGGGTCCTACAATGAGCAGTTCTTC. It specifies CSVEGRRGSYNEQFF.